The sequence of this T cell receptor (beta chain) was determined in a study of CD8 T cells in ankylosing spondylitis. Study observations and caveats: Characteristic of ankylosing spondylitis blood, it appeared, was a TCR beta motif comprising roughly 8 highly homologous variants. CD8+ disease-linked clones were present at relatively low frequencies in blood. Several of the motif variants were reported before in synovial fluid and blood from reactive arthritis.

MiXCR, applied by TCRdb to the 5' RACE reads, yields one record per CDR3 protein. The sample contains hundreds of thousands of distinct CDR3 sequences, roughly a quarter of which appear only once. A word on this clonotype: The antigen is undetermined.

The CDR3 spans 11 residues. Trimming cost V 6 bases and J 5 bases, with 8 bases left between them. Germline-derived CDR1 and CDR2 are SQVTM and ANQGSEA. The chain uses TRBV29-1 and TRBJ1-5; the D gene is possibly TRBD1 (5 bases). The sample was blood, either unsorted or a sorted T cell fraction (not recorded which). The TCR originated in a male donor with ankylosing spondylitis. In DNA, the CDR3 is TGCAGCGTGGGGGAGGATCAGCCCCAGCATTTT. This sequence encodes CSVGEDQPQHF.